Each of the 7 T cell receptor beta chains below was sequenced from the same sample in a study of T cell repertoires in cytomegalovirus infection. Their cognate antigens are unknown. Each CDR3 protein gets one entry after TCRdb re-called the reads with MiXCR. The repertoire includes hundreds of thousands of distinct CDR3 sequences, about 33% of them detected once, and about a sixth sits in the top ten. This specimen was cultured PBMCs, taken from culture after CMV antigen stimulation. These receptors came from a human donor in good health (CMV status not recorded). Some clones in this sample may be carry-over from other donors' samples.

This rearrangement joins TRBV7-2 to TRBJ2-3; 9 nucleotides match TRBD2. The CDR3 length is 17 residues. Germline lookup yields CDR1 SGHTA and CDR2 FQGNSA. With 2 bases clipped from V and 2 bases from J, the junction kept 8 bases outside the gene matches. CDR3 sequence (DNA): TGTGCCAGCAGCTTATTAGCGGGAGTTGGGAACACAGATACGCAGTATTTT. Its translation: CASSLLAGVGNTDTQYF.

This clonotype appeared a single time. The rearrangement joins TRBV27 to TRBJ1-5, with 9 bases that match TRBD1. This CDR3 contains 15 residues. CDR1 and CDR2 (germline): MNHEY, SMNVEV (reference sequence). Germline trimming cut 6 bases from V and 6 bases from J; bases unmatched to any gene: 9. The CDR3 DNA reads as TGTGCCAGCAGCCTCCGGGACAGGGCGGTTCAGCCCCAGCATTTT. Translated, it gives CASSLRDRAVQPQHF.

V gene TRBV5-1 combines with J gene TRBJ2-7; 7 nucleotides match TRBD1. The length of the CDR3 is 18 residues. Germline V gene lookup returns CDR1 SGHRS and CDR2 YFSETQ. J gave up 3 bases and V 3 bases, and 18 bases lay outside the gene matches. DNA of the CDR3: TGCGCCAGCAGCTGGACCTACCCGGAAGACAGGGTCAGCTACGAGCAGTACGTC. It specifies CASSWTYPEDRVSYEQYV.

This clonotype was counted a single time. V usage is TRBV19 and J usage is TRBJ2-1, with 7 bases lining up with TRBD1. Germline trimming cut 6 bases from V and 3 bases from J; bases unmatched to any gene: 8. The CDR3 is 15 residues long. The germline CDR1 and CDR2 sequences are LNHDA and SQIVND (reference sequence). This CDR3 reads CASSNPYRGYNEQFF. The CDR3 DNA is TGTGCCAGTAGCAATCCCTACAGGGGCTACAATGAGCAGTTCTTC.

This clonotype has a handful of counts. The genes are TRBV12-3 or TRBV12-4 and TRBJ2-5, with D perhaps matching TRBD2 (6 bases). The CDR3 runs to 15 residues. The V end lost 6 bases, the J end lost 1 base, and 15 bases lay between the germline ends. Here the CDR3 DNA reads TGTGCCAGCAGCCGCGGGACGGGAAGCCAAGAGACCCAGTACTTC. Its translation: CASSRGTGSQETQYF.

This sequence joins TRBV7-2 and TRBJ1-4; 8 nucleotides align to TRBD1. This CDR3 is built from 15 residues. Germline assignment: CDR1 SGHTA and CDR2 FQGNSA. The junction had 5 bases not matched to a gene; V was cut back by 5 bases and J by 3 bases. In nucleotides, the CDR3 is TGTGCCAGCAGCGCCAGACAGGGGCCTAATGAAAAACTGTTTTTT. Residues: CASSARQGPNEKLFF. Using reference TRBV7-2 and TRBJ1-4 for the parts outside the CDR3, the full variable domain is GAGVSQSPSNKVTEKGKDVELRCDPISGHTALYWYRQSLGQGLEFLIYFQGNSAPDKSGLPSDRFSAERTGGSVSTLTIQRTQQEDSAVYLCASSARQGPNEKLFFGSGTQLSVL.

This rearrangement joins TRBV7-9 to TRBJ2-7; 13 bases map to TRBD2. This CDR3 comprises 15 residues. J gave up 5 bases and V 3 bases, and 4 bases lay outside the gene matches. CDR1 and CDR2 from the germline V gene are SEHNR and FQNEAQ (reference sequence). Here the CDR3 reads CASSFGGTSGNEQYV. The CDR3 DNA is TGTGCCAGCAGCTTTGGAGGGACTAGCGGGAACGAGCAGTACGTC.